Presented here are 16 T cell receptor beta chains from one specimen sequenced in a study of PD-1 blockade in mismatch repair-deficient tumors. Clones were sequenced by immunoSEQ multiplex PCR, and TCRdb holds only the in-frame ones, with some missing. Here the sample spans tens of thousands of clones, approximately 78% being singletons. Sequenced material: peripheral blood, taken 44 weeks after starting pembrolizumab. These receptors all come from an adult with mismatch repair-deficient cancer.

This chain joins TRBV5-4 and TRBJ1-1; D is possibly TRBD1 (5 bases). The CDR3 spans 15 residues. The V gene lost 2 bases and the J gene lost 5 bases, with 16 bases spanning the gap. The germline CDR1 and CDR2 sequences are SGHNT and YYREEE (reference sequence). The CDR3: CASSFGLGVRTEAFF. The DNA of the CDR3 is TGTGCCAGCAGCTTTGGGCTGGGGGTGCGGACTGAAGCTTTCTTT.

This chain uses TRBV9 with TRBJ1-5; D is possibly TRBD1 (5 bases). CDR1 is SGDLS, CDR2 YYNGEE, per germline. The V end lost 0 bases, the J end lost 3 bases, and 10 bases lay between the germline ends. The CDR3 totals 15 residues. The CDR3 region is CASSVGQGDNQPQHF. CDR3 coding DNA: TGTGCCAGCAGCGTAGGGCAAGGGGACAATCAGCCCCAGCATTTT.

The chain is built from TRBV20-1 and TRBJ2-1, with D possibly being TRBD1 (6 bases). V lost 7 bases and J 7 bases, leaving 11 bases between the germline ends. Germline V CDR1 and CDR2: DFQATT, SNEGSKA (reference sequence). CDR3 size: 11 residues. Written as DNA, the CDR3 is TGCAGTGGCCTGAGGGGGAATGAGCAGTTCTTC. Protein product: CSGLRGNEQFF.

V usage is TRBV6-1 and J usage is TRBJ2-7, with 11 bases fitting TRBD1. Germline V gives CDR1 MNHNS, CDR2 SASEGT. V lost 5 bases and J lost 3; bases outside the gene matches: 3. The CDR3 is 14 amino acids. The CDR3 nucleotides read TGTGCCAGCAGTTCCGGGACAGGGGGCTACGAGCAGTACTTC. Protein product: CASSSGTGGYEQYF.

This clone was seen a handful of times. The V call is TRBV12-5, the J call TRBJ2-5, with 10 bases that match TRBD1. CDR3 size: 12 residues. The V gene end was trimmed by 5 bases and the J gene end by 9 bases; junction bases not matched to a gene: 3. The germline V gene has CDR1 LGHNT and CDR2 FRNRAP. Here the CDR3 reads CASGPGQGAQYF. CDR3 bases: TGTGCTAGTGGTCCAGGACAGGGGGCCCAGTACTTC.

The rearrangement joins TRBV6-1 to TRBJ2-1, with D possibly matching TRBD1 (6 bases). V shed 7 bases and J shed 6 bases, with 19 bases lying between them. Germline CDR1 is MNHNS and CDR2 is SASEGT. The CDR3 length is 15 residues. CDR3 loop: CASTQGGMGANEQFF. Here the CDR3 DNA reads TGTGCCAGCACCCAAGGGGGTATGGGGGCCAATGAGCAGTTCTTC.

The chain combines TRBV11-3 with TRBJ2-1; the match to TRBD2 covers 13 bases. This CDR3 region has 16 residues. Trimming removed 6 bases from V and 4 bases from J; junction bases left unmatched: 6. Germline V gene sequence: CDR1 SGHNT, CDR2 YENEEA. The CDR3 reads CASRLLAGGPYNEQFF. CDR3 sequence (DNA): TGTGCCAGCAGGTTACTAGCGGGAGGGCCTTACAATGAGCAGTTCTTC. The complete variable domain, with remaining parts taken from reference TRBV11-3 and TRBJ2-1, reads EAGVVQSPRYKIIEKKQPVAFWCNPISGHNTLYWYLQNLGQGPELLIRYENEEAVDDSQLPKDRFSAERLKGVDSTLKIQPAELGDSAVYLCASRLLAGGPYNEQFFGPGTRLTVL.

The CDR3 DNA follows: TGTGCCAGCAGCCCGGGACCAACCGCCTACGAGCAGTACTTC. The encoded protein is CASSPGPTAYEQYF. The V gene is TRBV7-8, the J gene TRBJ2-7; perhaps D is TRBD1 or TRBD2 (5 bases each). This CDR3 spans 14 amino acids. V lost 5 bases and J lost 2, with 13 bases in between. CDR1 is SGHVS, CDR2 FQNEAQ, per germline.

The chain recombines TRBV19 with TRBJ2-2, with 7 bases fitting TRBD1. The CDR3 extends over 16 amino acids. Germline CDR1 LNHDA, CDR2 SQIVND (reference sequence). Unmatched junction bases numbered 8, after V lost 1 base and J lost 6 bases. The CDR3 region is CASSIVPPDRAGELFF. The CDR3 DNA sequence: TGTGCCAGTAGTATAGTGCCCCCCGACAGGGCCGGGGAGCTGTTTTTT.

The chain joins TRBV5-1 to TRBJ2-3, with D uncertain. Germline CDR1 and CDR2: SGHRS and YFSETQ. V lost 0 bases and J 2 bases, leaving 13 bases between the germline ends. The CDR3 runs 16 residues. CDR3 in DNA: TGCGCCAGCAGCTTGGCCGGGCGCACCAACACAGATACGCAGTATTTT. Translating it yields CASSLAGRTNTDTQYF.

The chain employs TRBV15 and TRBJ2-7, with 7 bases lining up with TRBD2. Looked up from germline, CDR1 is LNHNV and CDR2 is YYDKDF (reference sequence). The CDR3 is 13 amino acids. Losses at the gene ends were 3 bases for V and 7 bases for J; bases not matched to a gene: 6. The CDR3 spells CATSRMRGNEQYF. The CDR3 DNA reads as TGTGCCACCAGCAGGATGCGGGGGAATGAGCAGTACTTC.

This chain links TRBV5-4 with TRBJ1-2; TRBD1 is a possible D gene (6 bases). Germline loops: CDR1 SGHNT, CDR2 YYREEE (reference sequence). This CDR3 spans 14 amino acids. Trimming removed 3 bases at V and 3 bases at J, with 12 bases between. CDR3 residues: CASSSIGGDYGYTF. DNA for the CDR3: TGTGCCAGCAGCTCCATAGGGGGGGACTATGGCTACACCTTC.

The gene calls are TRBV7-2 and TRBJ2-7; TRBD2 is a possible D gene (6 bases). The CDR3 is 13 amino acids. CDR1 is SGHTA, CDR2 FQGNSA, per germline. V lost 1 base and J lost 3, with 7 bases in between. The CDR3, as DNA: TGTGCCAGCAGCTTAGGACTAGTCTACGAGCAGTACTTC. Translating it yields CASSLGLVYEQYF.

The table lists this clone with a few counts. In DNA, the CDR3 is TGTGCCAGCAGTTCGGACAGGTCACAGGAGACCCAGTACTTC. It codes for CASSSDRSQETQYF. V usage is TRBV5-4 and J usage is TRBJ2-5, with 7 positions matching TRBD1. The trim removed 5 bases at V and 5 bases at J, leaving 9 bases unmatched. The CDR3 is made up of 14 amino acids. Germline V gives CDR1 SGHNT, CDR2 YYREEE (reference sequence).

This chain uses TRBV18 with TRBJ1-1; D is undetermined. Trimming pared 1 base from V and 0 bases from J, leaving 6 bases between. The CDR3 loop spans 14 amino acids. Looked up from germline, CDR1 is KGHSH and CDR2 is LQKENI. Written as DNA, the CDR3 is TGTGCCAGCTCACCACAGAAAATGAACACTGAAGCTTTCTTT. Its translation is CASSPQKMNTEAFF. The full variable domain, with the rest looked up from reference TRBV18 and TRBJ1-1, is NAGVMQNPRHLVRRRGQEARLRCSPMKGHSHVYWYRQLPEEGLKFMVYLQKENIIDESGMPKERFSAEFPKEGPSILRIQQVVRGDSAAYFCASSPQKMNTEAFFGQGTRLTVV.

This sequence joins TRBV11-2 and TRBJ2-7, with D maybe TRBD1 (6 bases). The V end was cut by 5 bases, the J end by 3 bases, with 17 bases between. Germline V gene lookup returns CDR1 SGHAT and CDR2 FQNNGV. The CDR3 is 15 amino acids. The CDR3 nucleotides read TGTGCCAGCAGCCCACCGGGACACCTACTCTACGAGCAGTACTTC. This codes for CASSPPGHLLYEQYF.